Reported below is one TCR beta chain. Its antigen remains unidentified. The entry originates in a study of CXCR3-negative and CXCR3-positive naive CD8 T cells. Findings and limits, study-wide: TRB CDR3s were more hydrophobic in CXCR3-positive than in CXCR3-negative naive cells.

All TRB cDNA libraries came from 5' RACE performed with UMI labels. TCRdb reworked the 5' RACE reads into one entry per CDR3 protein, no DNA. The sample's table shows 20,000 to 30,000 distinct CDR3 sequences. CDR1 is MNHEY and CDR2 is SVGEGT in the germline V gene. The CDR3 has 16 amino acids. This TCR was recovered from a human donor in good health. Some clones in this sample may be carry-over from other donors' samples. The sequenced material came from naive CXCR3- CD8+ T cells from blood. Subset specified: CD45RO-CCR7+CD27+CD95- naive CD8+ T cells lacking CXCR3 (TNR3-). The gene calls are TRBV6-2 or TRBV6-3 and TRBJ1-1. The CDR3 spells CASSYSAARENTEAFF.